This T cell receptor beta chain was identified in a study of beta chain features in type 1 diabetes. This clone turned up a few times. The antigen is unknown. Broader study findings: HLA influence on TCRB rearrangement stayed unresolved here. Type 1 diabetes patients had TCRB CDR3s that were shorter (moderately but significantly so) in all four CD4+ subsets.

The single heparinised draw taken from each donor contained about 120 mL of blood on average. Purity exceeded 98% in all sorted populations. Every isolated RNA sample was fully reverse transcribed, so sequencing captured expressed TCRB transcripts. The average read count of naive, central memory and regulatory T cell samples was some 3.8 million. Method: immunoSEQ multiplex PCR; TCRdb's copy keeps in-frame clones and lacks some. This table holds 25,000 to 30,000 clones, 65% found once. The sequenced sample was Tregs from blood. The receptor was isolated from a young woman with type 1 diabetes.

The CDR3 loop is CASSPQQGTYEQYF. The CDR3 DNA sequence: TGCGCCAGCAGCCCCCAGCAGGGGACCTACGAGCAGTACTTC. This chain links TRBV5-1 with TRBJ2-7; a possible D gene is TRBD1 (6 bases). The germline V and J ends were trimmed by 4 bases and 2 bases, with 13 bases remaining between them. Germline loops: CDR1 SGHRS, CDR2 YFSETQ. CDR3 size: 14 residues.